This is a list of T cell receptor beta chains from one sample in a study of T-cell reconstitution after alpha-beta-depleted transplantation in children. TCRdb itself ran the PCR reads through MiXCR, one entry per CDR3 protein. The sample includes under 850,000 distinct CDR3 sequences, approximately 14% of them seen just once. This specimen consisted of PBMCs, obtained before TCRalphabeta/CD19-depleted stem cell transplant. The origin of the receptors is a girl aged 2-10 years with congenital amegakaryocytic thrombocytopenia, due to receive a stem cell transplant. Each CDR3 is given with its conserved first and last residue. The D gene is left open where the match is weak. The size of a clone is reported for some rows only, either as once, few or many, or as a class for expanded clones.

v_call,j_call,d_call,cdr3_length,clone_size,cdr3_nt,cdr3_aa
TRBV7-9,TRBJ2-2,-,15,many,TGTGCCAGCAACTTGGGATCCCCCTTGATCGGGGAGCTGTTTTTT,CASNLGSPLIGELFF
TRBV5-1,TRBJ1-2,-,15,many,TGCGCCAGCACGATGGACATCCTGCAGGACTATGGCTACACCTTC,CASTMDILQDYGYTF
TRBV5-5,TRBJ2-7,-,13,few,TGTGCCAGCCTTACGGCCCTAGAGGACGAGCAGTACTTC,CASLTALEDEQYF
TRBV3-1,TRBJ2-7,-,15,few,TGTGCCAGCAGCCGGTTCAGCCAGGGAGCCTACGAGCAGTACTTC,CASSRFSQGAYEQYF
TRBV4-1,TRBJ2-7,TRBD1,15,many,TGCGCCAGCAGCCTGTTCCGGACAGGGAGCTACGAGCAGTACTTC,CASSLFRTGSYEQYF
TRBV12-5,TRBJ1-1,-,17,few,TGTGCTAGTGGTTTGGTACGGCTCGGGGGCGTTCGTACTGAAGCTTTCTTT,CASGLVRLGGVRTEAFF
TRBV20-1,TRBJ2-4,-,11,few,TGCAGTGCAAGAGGGACAAACATTCAGTACTTC,CSARGTNIQYF
TRBV10-3,TRBJ2-7,-,13,few,TGTGCCATCAGTGATGAGGGTTTCACCGAGCAGTACTTC,CAISDEGFTEQYF
TRBV20-1,TRBJ2-2,-,12,many,TGCAGGTCTTGGGGAAACACCGGGGAGCTGTTTTTT,CRSWGNTGELFF
TRBV4-1,TRBJ2-7,TRBD1,17,-,TGCGCCAGCAGCCAAGAGCCTACAGGGGGCGCTTCCTACGAGCAGTACTTC,CASSQEPTGGASYEQYF
TRBV5-1,TRBJ2-6,-,15,-,TGCGCCAGCAGCTTGGCGGACGGGATGGCCAACGTCCTGACTTTC,CASSLADGMANVLTF
TRBV28,TRBJ2-1,-,15,-,TGTGCCAGCAGCCCCTGGCGGATTTCCTACAATGAGCAGTTCTTC,CASSPWRISYNEQFF
TRBV29-1,TRBJ2-1,-,12,many,TGCAGCGTTGAAGATCGGGGGACCAAGCAGTTCTTC,CSVEDRGTKQFF
TRBV12-3/TRBV12-4,TRBJ2-3,TRBD1,13,many,TGTGCTTCCATCAGGGGGCTTGCAGATACGCAGTATTTT,CASIRGLADTQYF
TRBV27,TRBJ2-1,TRBD2,14,many,TGTGCCAGCATCAAACTAGCGGGATCGGAAGAGCAGTTCTTC,CASIKLAGSEEQFF
TRBV2,TRBJ2-2,TRBD2,18,-,TGTGCCAGCAGTGAAGCGGCTCTAGCGGTCTTGAACACCGGGGAGCTGTTTTTT,CASSEAALAVLNTGELFF
TRBV5-1,TRBJ2-7,-,16,few,TGCGCCAGCAGCGGTACTTACACTACGGGCTCCTACGAGCAGTACTTC,CASSGTYTTGSYEQYF
TRBV4-1,TRBJ2-1,-,12,-,TGCGCCAGCAGCCATTCCCGAAATGAGCAGTTCTTC,CASSHSRNEQFF
TRBV5-4,TRBJ2-7,-,14,many,TGTGCCAGCAGCTCCAGGTTGAAGGGGGACGAGCAGTACTTC,CASSSRLKGDEQYF
TRBV20-1,TRBJ1-2,TRBD1,14,many,TGCAGTGCTACAAGACAGGGACCCAACTATGGCTACACCTTC,CSATRQGPNYGYTF
TRBV7-8,TRBJ2-7,-,11,few,TGTGCCAGCAGCTTAGAGGCGACACAATTTTTC,CASSLEATQFF
TRBV14,TRBJ2-5,-,13,-,TGTGCCAGCAGCCATGGATTCGAAGAGACCCAGTACTTC,CASSHGFEETQYF
TRBV4-1,TRBJ2-1,TRBD1,17,many,TGCGCCAGCAGCCAAGATCCCCCCCTGACAGGGTACAATGAGCAGTTCTTC,CASSQDPPLTGYNEQFF
TRBV20-1,TRBJ1-2,-,14,many,TGCAGTGCGACCCGGGCCCTAGCTAACTATGGCTACACCTTC,CSATRALANYGYTF
TRBV5-1,TRBJ1-1,-,15,many,TGCGCCAGCAGCTTGGTCCCAGGGTCTAACACTGAAGCTTTCTTT,CASSLVPGSNTEAFF
TRBV28,TRBJ1-2,TRBD1,14,many,TGTGCCAGCAGTTCTGACAGGGGGCTTTTGGGCTACACCTTC,CASSSDRGLLGYTF
TRBV5-1,TRBJ2-5,TRBD1,15,many,TGCGCCAGCAGCTTGTTTGGACAGGAAGTGGAGACCCAGTACTTC,CASSLFGQEVETQYF
TRBV20-1,TRBJ2-1,TRBD2,15,-,TGCAGTGCCCGTAAGGGACTAGCGAGAAACAATGAGCAGTTCTTC,CSARKGLARNNEQFF
TRBV11-2,TRBJ2-1,TRBD1,14,few,TGTGCCAGCAGCACGACAGGGGGGAACAATGAGCAGTTCTTC,CASSTTGGNNEQFF
TRBV20-1,TRBJ1-5,-,15,many,TGCAGTGCTAGAGTCTCTTACAGGGCCTTAGGGCCCCAGCATTTT,CSARVSYRALGPQHF
TRBV18,TRBJ2-2,TRBD2,16,few,TGTGCCAGCTCACCACGGGCTAGCGGCAACACCGGGGAGCTGTTTTTT,CASSPRASGNTGELFF
TRBV29-1,TRBJ2-2,-,15,many,TGCAGCGTCCGAGGGGGGACTGCGAACACCGGGGAGCTGTTTTTT,CSVRGGTANTGELFF
TRBV29-1,TRBJ2-2,-,11,-,TGCAGCGCCCTTGGCACCGGGGAGCTGTTTTTT,CSALGTGELFF
TRBV12-3/TRBV12-4,TRBJ2-1,-,13,many,TGTGCCAGCACCCAGGAGGACTACAATGAGCAGTTCTTC,CASTQEDYNEQFF
TRBV19,TRBJ2-1,-,16,-,TGTGCCAGTAGTACCGGACAATTTAGCTCCTACAATGAGCAGTTCTTC,CASSTGQFSSYNEQFF
TRBV19,TRBJ2-5,TRBD2,15,few,TGTGCCAGTAGTATAAACTGGGAGGGTCGGGAGACCCAGTACTTC,CASSINWEGRETQYF
TRBV7-9,TRBJ2-1,-,14,-,TGTGCCAGCAGCTCGTCGAACCAACCTAATGAGCAGTTCTTC,CASSSSNQPNEQFF
TRBV7-8,TRBJ2-5,-,13,few,TGTGCCAGCAGCTTGGAGGGAAGGGGGACCCAGTACTTC,CASSLEGRGTQYF
TRBV29-1,TRBJ2-1,TRBD2,14,many,TGCAGCGTTGATTTCCTAGCGGGAGGCGCTGAGCAGTTCTTC,CSVDFLAGGAEQFF
TRBV29-1,TRBJ2-7,TRBD1,13,-,TGCAGCGTTGACGGGACAGGGAAATACGAGCAGTACTTC,CSVDGTGKYEQYF